Given below is one T cell receptor beta chain in context. J was trimmed by 3 bases and V by 6 bases; bases with no gene match: 3. The CDR3 consists of 13 residues. Germline assignment: CDR1 ENHRY and CDR2 SYGVKD. TCRdb re-called the RT-PCR reads with MiXCR, one entry per CDR3 protein. The sample includes 550,000 to 750,000 distinct CDR3 sequences, around 14% of them seen just once. The receptor was isolated from a female donor in good health, serving as a healthy control. Sequenced material: memory CD4+ T cells from blood. This rearrangement joins TRBV10-3 to TRBJ2-5; 8 nucleotides agree with TRBD2. CDR3 sequence: CAISTSGKETQYF. The CDR3 region has the DNA TGTGCCATCAGCACTAGCGGTAAAGAGACCCAGTACTTC.